This TCR beta chain was identified during a study of T-cell memory formation after mild COVID-19. Study in general: TCR clusters showed largely donor specificity.

The CDR3 runs to 15 residues. Trimming removed 1 base from V and 5 bases from J; junction bases left unmatched: 4. Per germline, CDR1 DFQATT and CDR2 SNEGSKA (reference sequence). 5'RACE primed at constant segments yielded TCR alpha and TCR beta cDNA libraries bearing sample barcodes and UMIs. TCRdb recomputed calls from the 5' RACE reads with MiXCR, one row per CDR3 protein. The data contain some 300,000 distinct CDR3 sequences, just under 20% of them seen just once; the ten biggest clones take up approximately 21%. General study results and limits: Clones that contracted from day 15 to 85 were balanced CD4/CD8, while later expanders leaned CD4+. Cross-reactive memory apparently joined, as some responding clones appeared in pre-infection memory.

This clonotype was observed a few times. The antigen remains unidentified. The sequenced sample was PBMCs or a T cell subset sorted from them (not recorded which). The sequence derives from a man between 18 and 35 years old who had mild COVID-19 (a few samples of this study predate the infection). Cell type and time point are not known. The rearrangement uses TRBV20-1 and TRBJ2-3; TRBD2 matches at 12 bases. CDR3 protein: CSARASGGAGDTQYF. For the CDR3, the DNA is TGCAGTGCTAGAGCTAGCGGGGGGGCCGGAGATACGCAGTATTTT.